Presented here are 20 T cell receptor beta chains from one specimen sequenced in a study of T cells in Graves' hyperthyroidism and ophthalmopathy. TCR beta CDR3 regions were amplified from RNA. The HTBI primer set was used in a first-round RT-PCR of the TCR CDR3. TCRdb processed the multiplex PCR reads anew with MiXCR; each CDR3 protein has one entry. Of more than 550,000 distinct CDR3 sequences listed, approximately 19% are singletons. The sequenced material came from blood. The receptor source for this set is a woman between 50 and 59 years old with Graves' hyperthyroidism that later progressed to Graves' ophthalmopathy.

This clonotype occurred many times. The J gene is TRBJ2-1, the V gene TRBV9; TRBD2 agrees at 7 bases. Germline V gene lookup returns CDR1 SGDLS and CDR2 YYNGEE. The J segment lost 2 bases and the V segment lost 0 bases, leaving 2 bases of the junction unmatched. The CDR3 is made up of 15 amino acids. The chain's CDR3 is CASSVDGGTYNEQFF. CDR3 DNA: TGTGCCAGCAGCGTAGACGGGGGGACCTACAATGAGCAGTTCTTC.

The rearrangement links TRBV7-2 to TRBJ2-1; D call uncertain. V was shortened by 0 bases and J by 10 bases, with 10 bases between the two germline ends. In germline, CDR1 is SGHTA, CDR2 FQGNSA. The CDR3 loop spans 13 amino acids. The CDR3 here is CASSLALTVEQFF. CDR3 DNA sequence: TGTGCCAGCAGCTTAGCGCTAACAGTGGAGCAGTTCTTC.

This clonotype was counted a few times. The chain carries TRBV20-1 and TRBJ1-5; D is uncertain. CDR3 length: 14 amino acids. The V and J ends lost 1 base and 1 base respectively, with 8 bases between them. CDR1 is DFQATT and CDR2 is SNEGSKA in the germline V gene (reference sequence). CDR3 DNA: TGCAGTGCTAGAGCACCTATAAGCAATCAGCCCCAGCATTTT. Its translation is CSARAPISNQPQHF.

This clonotype was picked up many times. In DNA form, the CDR3 reads TGTGCCAGCATAAAGGCAGGAACTAGCACAGATACGCAGTATTTT. It codes for CASIKAGTSTDTQYF. The rearrangement links TRBV12-3 or TRBV12-4 to TRBJ2-3; no firm D call. The ends were cut back, 7 bases at V and 0 bases at J, with 14 bases in the middle. The CDR3 is 15 residues long.

This clonotype was observed a handful of times. This rearrangement joins TRBV13 to TRBJ1-6; D gene uncertain. V lost 5 bases to trimming and J lost 10 bases, with 21 bases between them. The CDR3 spans 16 residues. The germline gives CDR1 PRHDT, CDR2 FYEKMQ (reference sequence). The CDR3 coding sequence is TGTGCCAGCAGCGAAGCCAGTGGCAGGATGGAATCACCCCTCCACTTT. Residues: CASSEASGRMESPLHF.

This clonotype was seen at least ten times. The V and J genes are TRBV6-1 and TRBJ2-1; TRBD1 matches at 8 bases. The CDR3 spans 17 residues. Germline lookup yields CDR1 MNHNS and CDR2 SASEGT. Losses at the gene ends were 7 bases for V and 3 bases for J; bases not matched to a gene: 14. Here the CDR3 reads CASIASPGTGIYNEQFF. The CDR3 DNA sequence: TGTGCCAGCATCGCCTCTCCCGGGACAGGCATCTACAATGAGCAGTTCTTC.

This clonotype has just a few counts. This sequence joins TRBV20-1 and TRBJ2-1; weak D call: TRBD2 (6 bases). Germline values: CDR1 DFQATT, CDR2 SNEGSKA (reference sequence). The CDR3 sequence is 14 residues long. Trimming cost V 5 bases and J 9 bases, with 20 bases left between them. The CDR3: CSAPLGGFGGEQFF. The CDR3 DNA sequence: TGCAGTGCTCCCTTAGGAGGGTTCGGAGGTGAGCAGTTCTTC.

The chain recombines TRBV6-5 with TRBJ2-7, with 8 bases identical to TRBD1. The CDR3 has 15 amino acids. Germline V CDR1 and CDR2: MNHEY, SVGAGI. V shed 0 bases and J 7 bases; nucleotides not matched to a gene: 8. The CDR3, as DNA: TGTGCCAGCAGTTACTCGATCAGGGGGCCAAAAGAGCAGTACTTC. Protein sequence: CASSYSIRGPKEQYF.

The chain employs TRBV5-1 and TRBJ2-3; D gene uncertain. This CDR3 is 13 amino acids long. Trimming left V 4 bases short and J 5 bases short, with 11 bases between. Germline CDR1 reads SGHRS; CDR2 reads YFSETQ. CDR3 DNA: TGCGCCAGCAGCACAGCTTCTAGAGATACGCAGTATTTT. This sequence encodes CASSTASRDTQYF. The entire variable domain, with the rest obtained from reference TRBV5-1 and TRBJ2-3, is as follows: KAGVTQTPRYLIKTRGQQVTLSCSPISGHRSVSWYQQTPGQGLQFLFEYFSETQRNKGNFPGRFSGRQFSNSRSEMNVSTLELGDSALYLCASSTASRDTQYFGPGTRLTVL.

V is TRBV6-1 and J is TRBJ1-1; TRBD1 matches 8 bases. Germline V gene data show CDR1 as MNHNS and CDR2 as SASEGT. The V and J ends lost 8 bases and 0 bases, in that order; junction bases with no gene match: 5. The CDR3 is 14 amino acids. CDR3 DNA sequence: TGTGCCAGCGTTCGGACAGGGCTGAACACTGAAGCTTTCTTT. Translated: CASVRTGLNTEAFF.

This clonotype was seen ten or more times. The chain combines TRBV27 with TRBJ2-3, with TRBD2 matching over 9 bases. Losses at the gene ends were 6 bases for V and 4 bases for J; bases not matched to a gene: 2. The germline V gene has CDR1 MNHEY and CDR2 SMNVEV (reference sequence). This CDR3 is 13 amino acids long. The CDR3 nucleotides read TGTGCCAGCAGGGGACTAGCAGCAGATACGCAGTATTTT. Its protein product is CASRGLAADTQYF.

The rearrangement uses TRBV14 and TRBJ2-2, with D possibly being TRBD2 (7 bases). Germline CDR1 SGHDN, CDR2 FVKESK. The CDR3 loop spans 21 amino acids. V was shortened by 2 bases and J by 8 bases, with 33 bases between the two germline ends. In nucleotides, the CDR3 is TGTGCCAGCAGCCAACCCCCGGGGGGCACGGGAGTTGTGCCCGGTCGAGGGGAGCTGTTTTTT. It codes for CASSQPPGGTGVVPGRGELFF.

This clonotype was observed at least ten times. This chain connects TRBV7-6 to TRBJ1-1, with D unclear. CDR1 and CDR2 from the germline V gene are SGHVS and FNYEAQ. V dropped 5 bases and J dropped 1 base, with 8 bases sitting between them. The CDR3 covers 13 residues. The CDR3 bases are TGTGCCAGCAGCATGGACGGGAACACTGAAGCTTTCTTT. It encodes CASSMDGNTEAFF. The full variable domain, its missing parts supplied by reference TRBV7-6 and TRBJ1-1, is GAGVSQSPRYKVTKRGQDVALRCDPISGHVSLYWYRQALGQGPEFLTYFNYEAQQDKSGLPNDRFSAERPEGSISTLTIQRTEQRDSAMYRCASSMDGNTEAFFGQGTRLTVV.

This clonotype was counted ten times or more. The chain uses TRBV2 and TRBJ2-3, with TRBD2 matching over 12 bases. Germline V lookup: CDR1 SNHLY, CDR2 FYNNEI. V was clipped by 4 bases and J by 5 bases; unmatched bases: 4. The CDR3 is 15 residues long. CDR3 region: CASSGTSGDRDTQYF. CDR3 coding DNA: TGTGCCAGCAGTGGGACTAGCGGGGATAGAGATACGCAGTATTTT.

V usage is TRBV10-3 and J usage is TRBJ2-4, with D perhaps TRBD1 (6 bases). The germline gives CDR1 ENHRY, CDR2 SYGVKD. CDR3 length: 18 amino acids. V was shortened by 1 base and J by 0 bases, with 16 bases between the two germline ends. The CDR3 loop reads CAISELGTTEIAKNIQYF. Written as DNA, the CDR3 is TGTGCCATCAGTGAGTTGGGGACAACAGAGATAGCCAAAAACATTCAGTACTTC.

This clonotype was seen a handful of times. A read error is possible here, since a much larger clone lies one base away. The chain is built from TRBV3-1 and TRBJ2-5; 7 bases map to TRBD2. The CDR3 has 16 residues. V shed 0 bases, J shed 9 bases, and the junction held 13 bases outside the gene matches. Looked up from germline, CDR1 is LGHDT and CDR2 is YNNKEL (reference sequence). CDR3 sequence reads: CASSQDGSGVSGAQYF. CDR3 coding DNA: TGTGCCAGCAGCCAAGATGGCAGCGGGGTTTCGGGGGCCCAGTACTTC.

The CDR3 loop is CSARDRPGSYEQYF. CDR3 DNA sequence: TGCAGTGCTAGAGACCGCCCGGGGAGCTACGAGCAGTACTTC. The genes are TRBV20-1 and TRBJ2-7; tentatively, D is TRBD2 (5 bases). CDR1 is DFQATT and CDR2 is SNEGSKA in the germline V gene (reference sequence). The V gene lost 0 bases and the J gene lost 3 bases, with 12 bases spanning the gap. The CDR3 extends over 14 amino acids.

The V call is TRBV7-9, the J call TRBJ1-4; D uncertain. Germline CDR1 SEHNR, CDR2 FQNEAQ (reference sequence). Deletions cut 5 bases from V and 6 bases from J, with 16 bases between. The CDR3 runs to 15 residues. The DNA of the CDR3 is TGTGCCAGCAGCCCGTACTCGGCTAGGGATGAAAAACTGTTTTTT. This gives the protein CASSPYSARDEKLFF.

This clonotype was detected many times. This rearrangement joins TRBV11-2 to TRBJ2-5; 7 bases map to TRBD1. Germline V CDR1 and CDR2: SGHAT, FQNNGV. The CDR3 runs to 14 residues. V shed 5 bases, J shed 0 bases, and the junction held 3 bases outside the gene matches. The CDR3 loop is CASSTGQHQETQYF. The CDR3 DNA reads TGTGCCAGCAGCACGGGACAGCACCAAGAGACCCAGTACTTC.

This clonotype was recorded a few times. V usage is TRBV7-8 and J usage is TRBJ1-3, with D uncertain. Trimming cost V 5 bases and J 0 bases, with 17 bases left between them. Germline CDR1 and CDR2: SGHVS and FQNEAQ. The CDR3 loop spans 17 amino acids. The CDR3 DNA is TGTGCCAGCAGCGTCACCGGGCCTAACCTCTCTGGAAACACCATATATTTT. This codes for CASSVTGPNLSGNTIYF.